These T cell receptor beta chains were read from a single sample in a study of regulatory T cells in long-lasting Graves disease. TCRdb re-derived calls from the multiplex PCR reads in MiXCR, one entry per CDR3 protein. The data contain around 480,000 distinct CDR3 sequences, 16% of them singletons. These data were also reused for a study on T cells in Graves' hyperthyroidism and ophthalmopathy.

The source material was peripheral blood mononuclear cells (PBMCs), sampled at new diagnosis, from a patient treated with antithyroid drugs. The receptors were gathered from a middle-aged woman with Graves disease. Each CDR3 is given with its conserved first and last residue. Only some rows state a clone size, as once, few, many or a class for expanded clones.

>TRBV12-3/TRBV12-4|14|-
CASSSPRGAGEQYF
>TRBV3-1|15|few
CASSHRGTGINEQFF
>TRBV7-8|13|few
CASSFPGVSEQYF
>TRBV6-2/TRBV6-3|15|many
CASRATGGLNTEAFF
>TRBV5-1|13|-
CASTAQENTEAFF
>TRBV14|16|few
CASSLNSGGDEETQYF
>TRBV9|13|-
CASSDSGRDTQYF
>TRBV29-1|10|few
CSVLGNTIYF
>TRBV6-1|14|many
CASSLPGGGQPQHF
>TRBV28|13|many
CASSWTDNQPQHF
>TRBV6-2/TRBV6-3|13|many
CASSYARRTEAFF
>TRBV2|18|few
CASSEYGDILPTGNTIYF
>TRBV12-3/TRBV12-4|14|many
CASSSDSQHSPLHF
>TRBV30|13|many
CAWNGIVDTEAFF
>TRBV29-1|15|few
CSVESGQSSTDTQYF
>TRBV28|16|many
CASLGDREFRNTEAFF
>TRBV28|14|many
CASTSGTINTEAFF
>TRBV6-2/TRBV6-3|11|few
CASSRNQPQHF
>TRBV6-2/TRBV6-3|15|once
CASSSSGRAHNEQFF
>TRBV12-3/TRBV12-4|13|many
CASSVTGAEGYTF
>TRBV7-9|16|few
CASSLGGTGKSSEQYF
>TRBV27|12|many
CASSLWGSPLHF
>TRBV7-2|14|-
CASAPGTGRNEQFF
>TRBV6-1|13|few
CATNPLGGNEQFF
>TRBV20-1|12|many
CSAGDTPYEQYF
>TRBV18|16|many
CASSPRQGSRTDTQYF
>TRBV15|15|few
CATSRVRVNTGELFF
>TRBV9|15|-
CASSFRGVLTDTQYF
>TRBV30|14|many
CAWSVSDWDTEAFF
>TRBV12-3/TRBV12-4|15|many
CASSLATGTDYGYTF
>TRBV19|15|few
CASSIDGQGLNEQFF
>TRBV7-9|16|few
CASSFLGAAMNTEAFF
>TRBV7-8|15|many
CASLVLGESYNEQFF
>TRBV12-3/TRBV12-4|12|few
CASSLHGDEQFF
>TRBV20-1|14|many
CSARAVRAGDEQYF
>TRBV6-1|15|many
CASSEIGAPNQPQHF
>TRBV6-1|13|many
CAVHREYQETQYF
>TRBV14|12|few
CASSLISSPLHF
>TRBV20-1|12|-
CSARSDSYEQYF
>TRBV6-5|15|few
CASSYGTGVHNEQFF
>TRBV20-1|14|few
CSATLDRGNYEQYF
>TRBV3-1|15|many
CASSQGERIAYEQYF
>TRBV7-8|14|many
CASSGHGSREKLFF
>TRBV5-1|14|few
CASSPQGYPAPLHF
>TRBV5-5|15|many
CASSLSPTWETEAFF
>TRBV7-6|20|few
CASSLALPGFGTRSGTTIYF
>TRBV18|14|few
CASSPVGSGNTIYF
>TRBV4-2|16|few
CASSQLSGGGTDTQYF
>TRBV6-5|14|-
CASSYEKGGTEAFF
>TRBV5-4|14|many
CASRPTGGLYGYTF
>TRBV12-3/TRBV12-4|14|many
CASSFKGVNYGYTF
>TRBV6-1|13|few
CASKGDGAGEQFF
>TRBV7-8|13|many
CASSFSLYNEQFF